This T cell receptor beta chain emerged from a study of blood T cell repertoires in COVID-19. Study-wide context: Sites in the United States, Italy and Spain provided acute and convalescent COVID-19 samples. T cells, B-cell-depleted T cells, or PBMCs supplied cDNA or gDNA.

The junction had 6 bases not matched to a gene; V was cut back by 4 bases and J by 7 bases. The CDR3 length is 15 residues. CDR1 and CDR2 (germline): SGDLS, YYNGEE. Some clones are missing from TCRdb's copy, which holds only in-frame ones; the method was immunoSEQ multiplex PCR. This table holds 130,000 to 150,000 clones, about 85% found once. Sample: peripheral blood. The TCR was taken from a human donor with acute or convalescent COVID-19. The donor label of this sample is uncertain. This chain links TRBV9 with TRBJ1-4, with 11 nucleotides matching TRBD1. The DNA of the CDR3 is TGTGCCAGCAGCCCTGGGACAGGGGGGTCTGAAAAACTGTTTTTT. It is translated as CASSPGTGGSEKLFF.